The 14 T cell receptor beta chains below all came from one sample that was sequenced in a study of T-cell memory formation after mild COVID-19. TCRdb processed the 5' RACE reads anew with MiXCR; each CDR3 protein has one entry. This table holds hundreds of thousands of distinct CDR3 sequences, more than 20% found once. Material: PBMCs or a T cell subset sorted from them (not recorded which). The receptor source for this set is an adult woman who had mild COVID-19 (a few samples of this study predate the infection). Cell type and time point are not known.

The chain carries TRBV6-5 and TRBJ2-3; D possibly corresponds to TRBD2 (5 bases). This CDR3 contains 16 residues. The ends were cut back, 5 bases at V and 0 bases at J, with 15 bases in the middle. From germline, CDR1 is MNHEY and CDR2 SVGAGI. CDR3 bases: TGTGCCAGCAGTCCTCGGACTTTTACTAGCACAGATACGCAGTATTTT. Translation gives CASSPRTFTSTDTQYF.

This clonotype has more than one count but fewer than ten. The CDR3 here is CASTWTIPADTQYF. The CDR3 nucleotides are TGTGCCAGCACCTGGACTATTCCGGCAGATACGCAGTATTTT. The chain recombines TRBV12-3 or TRBV12-4 with TRBJ2-3; perhaps TRBD2 as D (6 bases). This CDR3 has 14 amino acids. Trimming took off 7 bases at V and 4 bases at J, with 15 bases between the two ends.

This clonotype came up many times. This rearrangement joins TRBV5-1 to TRBJ1-5; no firm D call. This CDR3 is built from 15 residues. In germline, CDR1 is SGHRS, CDR2 YFSETQ. V gave up 0 bases and J gave up 0 bases, with 7 bases separating them. In DNA, the CDR3 is TGCGCCAGCAGCTTGGGAGGTAGTAGCAATCAGCCCCAGCATTTT. Translated: CASSLGGSSNQPQHF.

The chain uses TRBV7-3 and TRBJ2-3, with 9 bases aligning to TRBD2. V shed 4 bases, J shed 2 bases, and the junction held 7 bases outside the gene matches. CDR1 and CDR2 (germline): SGHTA, FQGTGA. There are 16 residues in the CDR3. The CDR3 reads CASSSTSGTNTDTQYF. The CDR3 coding sequence is TGTGCCAGCAGCTCGACTAGCGGAACGAACACAGATACGCAGTATTTT.

This clonotype was detected ten times or more. CDR3: CSARAGTGGRFSYEQYF. The CDR3 nucleotides read TGCAGTGCTAGGGCCGGGACAGGGGGACGATTCTCCTACGAGCAGTACTTC. The chain has TRBV20-1 and TRBJ2-7, with 11 bases identical to TRBD1. Germline V gives CDR1 DFQATT, CDR2 SNEGSKA (reference sequence). The ends lost 3 bases at V and 0 bases at J; junction bases unmatched: 10. The CDR3 runs 17 residues.

The gene calls are TRBV5-1 and TRBJ1-2; TRBD1 matches 7 bases. This CDR3 has 17 amino acids. Germline CDR1 SGHRS, CDR2 YFSETQ. Losses at the gene ends were 4 bases for V and 5 bases for J; bases not matched to a gene: 17. The CDR3 spells CASSALTPGQTSYGYTF. The CDR3 region has the DNA TGCGCCAGCAGCGCCCTGACTCCGGGACAGACCTCTTATGGCTACACCTTC.

This clonotype was seen more than once but under ten times. The CDR3 loop reads CAWSVSNHEQFF. CDR3 coding DNA: TGTGCCTGGAGTGTGAGTAACCATGAGCAGTTCTTC. This chain links TRBV30 with TRBJ2-1; D call uncertain. The CDR3 is 12 amino acids. V lost 0 bases and J lost 8, with 8 bases in between. In germline, CDR1 is GTSNPN, CDR2 SVGIG (reference sequence).

The chain uses TRBV2 and TRBJ2-5; 7 nucleotides match TRBD2. The CDR3 runs to 13 residues. V trimming: 8 bases; J trimming: 1 base; junction bases outside the gene matches: 4. Germline loops: CDR1 SNHLY, CDR2 FYNNEI. CDR3 in amino acids: CASGPGGQETQYF. In DNA form, the CDR3 reads TGTGCCAGCGGCCCGGGGGGCCAAGAGACCCAGTACTTC.

This chain links TRBV20-1 with TRBJ2-3, with 7 positions matching TRBD1. CDR1 and CDR2 (germline): DFQATT, SNEGSKA (reference sequence). The CDR3 spans 14 residues. Trimming removed 6 bases from V and 4 bases from J; junction bases left unmatched: 10. The CDR3 here is CSATDRERSDTQYF. The CDR3 DNA reads TGCAGTGCAACTGACAGGGAGAGGTCAGATACGCAGTATTTT.

The chain links TRBV5-1 to TRBJ2-4, with TRBD2 as a possible D gene (6 bases). Trimming removed 0 bases from V and 8 bases from J, with 15 bases in between. CDR1 and CDR2 from the germline V gene are SGHRS and YFSETQ. This CDR3 is built from 15 residues. The CDR3 DNA sequence: TGCGCCAGCAGCTTGGTGGGGGGTTGGACGGACATTCAGTACTTC. This encodes CASSLVGGWTDIQYF.

The chain uses TRBV7-3 and TRBJ1-6, with 9 bases identical to TRBD1. CDR1 and CDR2 from the germline V gene are SGHTA and FQGTGA. The CDR3 spans 13 residues. Trimming took 5 bases from V and 14 from J; bases not matched to a gene: 7. CDR3 amino acids: CASSHGQGKTLHF. DNA for the CDR3: TGTGCCAGCAGCCACGGACAGGGGAAGACCCTCCACTTT.

The rearrangement uses TRBV30 and TRBJ1-5; a weak D match, TRBD1 (5 bases). Per the germline V gene, CDR1 is GTSNPN and CDR2 is SVGIG (reference sequence). The CDR3 runs 15 residues. Trimming cost V 2 bases and J 4 bases, with 15 bases left between them. In DNA, the CDR3 is TGTGCCTGGAGTACCGGGACCTGGAAAAATCAGCCCCAGCATTTT. Its translation: CAWSTGTWKNQPQHF.

This clonotype was detected only a few times. The chain employs TRBV10-3 and TRBJ1-6, with D possibly being TRBD1 (6 bases). V dropped 6 bases and J dropped 5 bases, with 14 bases sitting between them. The CDR3 contains 15 residues. Germline values: CDR1 ENHRY, CDR2 SYGVKD. Here the CDR3 DNA reads TGTGCCATCAGCGCGGGAGGGGGACATAATTCACCCCTCCACTTT. The encoded protein is CAISAGGGHNSPLHF.

In this sample, this clonotype turned up a few times. The V and J genes are TRBV10-3 and TRBJ1-1, with a possible D match to TRBD1 (5 bases). The V gene lost 3 bases and the J gene lost 1 base, with 9 bases spanning the gap. Germline V gene lookup returns CDR1 ENHRY and CDR2 SYGVKD. The CDR3 loop spans 14 amino acids. CDR3 sequence: CAISDQRGNTEAFF. The CDR3 DNA reads as TGTGCCATCAGTGACCAGAGGGGGAACACTGAAGCTTTCTTT.